This T cell receptor beta chain was observed in a study of blood T cell repertoires in COVID-19. For the study at large: The study drew acute and convalescent COVID-19 samples from the United States, Italy and Spain.

V lost 4 bases, J lost 1 base, and 4 bases stayed unmatched. Germline V gives CDR1 SGHRS, CDR2 YFSETQ. This CDR3 spans 16 amino acids. Assay used: immunoSEQ multiplex PCR; TCRdb lists only in-frame clones, some missing. The repertoire has 150,000 or so clones, 80% to 90% of them found once; the top ten carry around an eighth. The origin of this receptor is a man in his late teens or twenties with COVID-19, enrolled during active disease. The J gene is TRBJ2-3, the V gene TRBV5-1, with 12 positions matching TRBD2. The sample comprised peripheral blood. In DNA form, the CDR3 reads TGCGCCAGCAGCCCCCGACTAGCGGGGGGCACAGATACGCAGTATTTT. It is translated as CASSPRLAGGTDTQYF. Full variable domain (remainder filled in from reference TRBV5-1 and TRBJ2-3): KAGVTQTPRYLIKTRGQQVTLSCSPISGHRSVSWYQQTPGQGLQFLFEYFSETQRNKGNFPGRFSGRQFSNSRSEMNVSTLELGDSALYLCASSPRLAGGTDTQYFGPGTRLTVL.